This TCR beta chain was profiled in a study of T cells in Graves' hyperthyroidism and ophthalmopathy. This CDR3 contains 14 residues. V lost 0 bases and J 5 bases, leaving 10 bases between the germline ends. The germline V gene has CDR1 LNHNV and CDR2 YYDKDF (reference sequence). A note on this clonotype: Its antigen is unknown.

Exclusion of patients followed from uncontrolled infection, other autoimmune disease, pregnancy or lactation. Study-wide points: Progression to ophthalmopathy was predicted a median of roughly 6.6 months early. Stable hyperthyroidism was told apart from ophthalmopathy by a model built on 13 V-J features. In the blood, most expanded thyroid clonotypes above 0.001 appeared as well.

It was RNA transcripts that yielded the amplified TCR beta CDR3 regions. The study used the HTBI primer set for a first-round RT-PCR of the TCR CDR3. One entry per CDR3 protein results from TCRdb running MiXCR on the multiplex PCR reads. The sample has about 660,000 distinct CDR3 sequences; just under 45% are singletons. The receptor was isolated from an adult man with Graves' disease, either hyperthyroidism or ophthalmopathy (not recorded which). The material sequenced was peripheral blood or thyroid tissue (not recorded which). The chain combines TRBV15 with TRBJ1-1; D unresolved. CDR3 in amino acids: CATSRDLGTTEAFF. The CDR3 region has the DNA TGTGCCACCAGCAGAGATCTGGGTACGACTGAAGCTTTCTTT. Complete variable domain (other parts from reference TRBV15 and TRBJ1-1): DAMVIQNPRYQVTQFGKPVTLSCSQTLNHNVMYWYQQKSSQAPKLLFHYYDKDFNNEADTPDNFQSRRPNTSFCFLDIRSPGLGDTAMYLCATSRDLGTTEAFFGQGTRLTVV.